This T cell receptor beta chain was observed in a study of T cell changes during pregnancy in multiple sclerosis. The V and J ends lost 7 bases and 5 bases, in that order; junction bases with no gene match: 1. Germline CDR1 reads ENHRY; CDR2 reads SYGVKD. The CDR3 loop spans 12 amino acids. Clones were read by immunoSEQ multiplex PCR, and TCRdb kept only the in-frame ones, dropping some. The data hold about 38,000 clones, with around 90% observed a single time. The starting material was CD4+ T cells from peripheral blood mononuclear cells, obtained in the second trimester of pregnancy. The chain uses TRBV10-3 and TRBJ2-5; 10 positions match TRBD2. The sequence was obtained from a female donor with multiple sclerosis, enrolled in a pregnancy study. The CDR3 loop is CAIKAGGETQYF. CDR3 in DNA: TGTGCCATCAAAGCGGGAGGGGAGACCCAGTACTTC.